Each of the 30 T cell receptor beta chains below was sequenced from the same sample in a study of OX40 agonist ivuxolimab in advanced cancers. The repertoire was sequenced with immunoSEQ multiplex PCR; TCRdb's copy has only in-frame clones and lacks some. The table has approximately 100,000 clones, around 85% seen once; the top ten hold roughly 3.8%. Sequenced material: CD4+ or CD8+ T cells sorted from blood, taken in a trial of the OX40 agonist ivuxolimab. These receptors came from an adult with an advanced solid tumor such as melanoma, head and neck, liver or kidney cancer.

Details on this clone: Distinct nucleotide sequences in the sample also encode this CDR3. The CDR3 nucleotides read TGTGCCAGCAGTCAGGGCGGGGAGCTGTTTTTT. It is translated as CASSQGGELFF. The chain links TRBV6-5 to TRBJ2-2; maybe TRBD1 (5 bases). This CDR3 contains 11 residues. Germline CDR1 is MNHEY and CDR2 is SVGAGI. V lost 5 bases, J lost 7 bases, and 5 bases lay in between.

The V and J genes are TRBV7-3 and TRBJ2-2, with D tentatively TRBD1 (6 bases). V was shortened by 5 bases and J by 5 bases, with 12 bases between the two germline ends. CDR1 is SGHTA, CDR2 FQGTGA, per germline. The CDR3 contains 14 residues. CDR3 bases: TGTGCCAGCAGCCCGCGGACAGTTACCGGGGAGCTGTTTTTT. This gives the protein CASSPRTVTGELFF.

This clone was observed once. The DNA of the CDR3 is TGTGCCAGCAAGGGGGATAGATCCAACACGGATACGCAGTATTTT. The encoded protein is CASKGDRSNTDTQYF. The chain carries TRBV6-5 and TRBJ2-3; tentative D call: TRBD1 (6 bases). The CDR3 totals 15 residues. V was pared by 7 bases and J by 6 bases, with 20 bases between. The germline CDR1 and CDR2 sequences are MNHEY and SVGAGI.

This chain joins TRBV27 and TRBJ2-1; D ambiguous. The germline CDR1 and CDR2 sequences are MNHEY and SMNVEV (reference sequence). V shed 8 bases and J shed 10 bases, with 24 bases lying between them. The CDR3 consists of 15 residues. The CDR3 loop is CASGSTLKSGSEQFF. CDR3 coding DNA: TGTGCCAGCGGATCGACCTTGAAATCCGGTTCGGAGCAGTTCTTC.

CDR3 coding DNA: TGTGCCAGCAGCTTAGGTGTCGGGGCAGGGGTGGGGAAGACCCAGTACTTC. This codes for CASSLGVGAGVGKTQYF. The V and J genes are TRBV11-2 and TRBJ2-5, with D perhaps matching TRBD1 (6 bases). V was trimmed by 1 base and J by 6 bases, leaving 21 bases between them. CDR1 and CDR2 (germline): SGHAT, FQNNGV. This CDR3 comprises 17 residues.

The V gene is TRBV9, the J gene TRBJ1-5; 7 nucleotides match TRBD1. Germline CDR1 and CDR2: SGDLS and YYNGEE. The CDR3 has 15 residues. Trimming removed 3 bases from V and 5 bases from J; junction bases left unmatched: 8. The DNA for the CDR3 is TGTGCCAGCAGCGCAGGAGCAGGGGGGCATCAGCCCCAGCATTTT. It translates to CASSAGAGGHQPQHF.

The chain uses TRBV25-1 and TRBJ2-5; D ambiguous. V was shortened by 1 base and J by 5 bases, with 20 bases between the two germline ends. Per the germline V gene, CDR1 is MGHDK and CDR2 is SYGVNS. The CDR3 is made up of 17 amino acids. CDR3 residues: CASSELERSPQPETQYF. In DNA, the CDR3 is TGTGCCAGCAGTGAATTGGAACGGTCACCCCAACCCGAGACCCAGTACTTC.

The chain joins TRBV6-5 to TRBJ1-2; possible D gene TRBD1, 6 bases. This CDR3 spans 12 amino acids. Germline V gives CDR1 MNHEY, CDR2 SVGAGI. Trimming shortened V by 7 bases and J by 6 bases, and 12 bases separated the two germline ends. This CDR3 reads CASKGGTNGYTF. The CDR3 region has the DNA TGTGCCAGCAAAGGGGGAACCAATGGCTACACCTTC.

This clone came up a few times. CDR3 in amino acids: CASSQPPTGQETQYF. CDR3 DNA sequence: TGCGCCAGCAGTCAACCGCCGACAGGACAAGAGACCCAGTACTTC. V and J are TRBV23-1 and TRBJ2-5; tentatively, D is TRBD1 (6 bases). TRBV23-1 is flagged as an ORF with uncertain function. The CDR3 has 15 amino acids. V was pared by 2 bases and J by 2 bases, with 12 bases between.

V and J are TRBV11-2 and TRBJ2-7; TRBD2 aligns across 10 bases. The junction had 10 bases not matched to a gene; V was cut back by 6 bases and J by 5 bases. The germline V gene has CDR1 SGHAT and CDR2 FQNNGV. CDR3 length equals 15 residues. This CDR3 reads CASRTPKGLADEQYF. The CDR3 bases are TGTGCCAGCAGGACCCCAAAAGGACTAGCGGACGAGCAGTACTTC.

In the case of this clone: Sequence at one end of the junction differs from germline and may be a read error. The chain employs TRBV27 and TRBJ2-7, with D perhaps matching TRBD1 (6 bases). This CDR3 spans 13 amino acids. Looked up from germline, CDR1 is MNHEY and CDR2 is SMNVEV (reference sequence). CDR3: CASRFRDNYKQYF. The CDR3 DNA follows: TGTGCCAGCCGTTTTCGGGACAACTACAAGCAGTACTTC.

The J gene is TRBJ1-6, the V gene TRBV6-6, with unresolved D. Germline values: CDR1 MNHNY, CDR2 SVGAGI (reference sequence). The V end lost 7 bases, the J end lost 0 bases, and 10 bases lay between the germline ends. The CDR3 is 15 amino acids. The CDR3 loop reads CASKTAGSYNSPLHF. DNA of the CDR3: TGTGCCAGCAAAACAGCCGGCTCCTATAATTCACCCCTCCACTTT.

The table lists this clone with a count of one. V and J are TRBV7-9 and TRBJ2-7, with D tentatively TRBD1 (5 bases). CDR1 is SEHNR and CDR2 is FQNEAQ in the germline V gene (reference sequence). This CDR3 contains 14 residues. The V and J ends lost 3 bases and 1 base respectively, with 10 bases between them. CDR3 protein: CASSFGAGSYEQYF. Written as DNA, the CDR3 is TGTGCCAGCAGCTTTGGGGCAGGGTCCTACGAGCAGTACTTC.

This chain uses TRBV28 with TRBJ2-7, with 9 bases aligning to TRBD2. Germline V CDR1 and CDR2: MDHEN, SYDVKM. J was trimmed by 0 bases and V by 7 bases; bases with no gene match: 4. The CDR3 runs 14 residues. CDR3 nucleotide sequence: TGTGCCAGCATCTCTAGCGGGGCCTCCTACGAGCAGTACTTC. Translated: CASISSGASYEQYF.

This clone was observed a single time. The chain is built from TRBV4-3 and TRBJ1-6, with a weak D call TRBD1 (6 bases). Germline CDR1 and CDR2: LGHNA and YSLEER. The CDR3 extends over 15 amino acids. The V end lost 4 bases, the J end lost 10 bases, and 17 bases lay between the germline ends. The CDR3 protein is CASSPDGGAYSPLHF. Here the CDR3 DNA reads TGCGCCAGCAGCCCAGACGGGGGGGCATACTCACCCCTCCACTTT.

This sequence joins TRBV27 and TRBJ1-3; a weak D match, TRBD1 (6 bases). Trimming removed 3 bases at V and 2 bases at J, with 14 bases between. This CDR3 contains 16 residues. Germline loops: CDR1 MNHEY, CDR2 SMNVEV (reference sequence). The CDR3 nucleotides are TGTGCCAGCAGTTTGCTATCGCACAGGGCTGGAAACACCATATATTTT. Residues: CASSLLSHRAGNTIYF.

The rearrangement joins TRBV11-3 to TRBJ2-3, with D perhaps matching TRBD1 (6 bases). Trimming removed 7 bases from V and 1 base from J, with 9 bases in between. The CDR3 runs 13 residues. Germline V CDR1 and CDR2: SGHNT, YENEEA. This CDR3 reads CASTRGGTDTQYF. The CDR3 DNA is TGTGCCAGCACCAGGGGTGGCACAGATACGCAGTATTTT.

This clone was seen once. This CDR3 reads CASSTARNTEAFF. The CDR3, as DNA: TGTGCCAGCAGCACGGCAAGAAACACTGAAGCTTTCTTT. The genes are TRBV11-2 and TRBJ1-1; D is uncertain. The CDR3 has 13 amino acids. Germline V gives CDR1 SGHAT, CDR2 FQNNGV. Trimming removed 5 bases from V and 2 bases from J, with 9 bases in between.

V usage is TRBV7-9 and J usage is TRBJ2-7; maybe TRBD2 (5 bases). Germline V gene sequence: CDR1 SEHNR, CDR2 FQNEAQ (reference sequence). This CDR3 region has 13 residues. V was trimmed by 2 bases and J by 5 bases, leaving 10 bases between them. CDR3 loop: CASSLLFGDEQYF. CDR3 sequence (DNA): TGTGCCAGCAGCTTATTGTTCGGGGACGAGCAGTACTTC.

The chain couples TRBV21-1 to TRBJ2-6; the table's TRBD1 call for D was not verified on the DNA. TRBV21-1 is a pseudogene. CDR3 length: 17 residues. The CDR3 DNA follows: TGTGCCAGCAGCAAAGACCTTCGCAGCTCTGGGGCCAACGTCCTGACTTTC. Its protein is CASSKDLRSSGANVLTF.

Only one count was recorded for this clone. The chain joins TRBV5-4 to TRBJ1-4, with 9 bases fitting TRBD1. The CDR3 totals 15 residues. V dropped 0 bases and J dropped 6; count of bases not matched to a gene: 3. CDR1 SGHNT and CDR2 YYREEE come from the germline V gene (reference sequence). CDR3 in DNA: TGTGCCAGCAGCTTGGACACAGGGGGCGATGAAAAACTGTTTTTT. It encodes CASSLDTGGDEKLFF.

The chain carries TRBV4-2 and TRBJ1-1, with 7 bases fitting TRBD1. J gave up 6 bases and V 2 bases, and 12 bases lay outside the gene matches. The CDR3 covers 16 residues. Germline lookup yields CDR1 LGHNA and CDR2 YNFKEQ. Here the CDR3 DNA reads TGTGCCAGCAGCCAATTTCTAACAGGGGTGAAGGCTGAAGCTTTCTTT. Its protein product is CASSQFLTGVKAEAFF.

The chain carries TRBV10-3 and TRBJ2-1, with 8 bases lining up with TRBD2. Per germline, CDR1 ENHRY and CDR2 SYGVKD. V lost 4 bases to trimming and J lost 1 base; unmatched junction nucleotides: 3. The CDR3 runs 15 residues. CDR3 loop: CAISGTSGSYNEQFF. The CDR3 DNA reads as TGTGCCATCAGTGGAACTAGCGGTTCCTACAATGAGCAGTTCTTC.

This chain links TRBV9 with TRBJ2-5; the match to TRBD2 covers 7 bases. J gave up 5 bases and V 1 base, and 8 bases lay outside the gene matches. Germline lookup yields CDR1 SGDLS and CDR2 YYNGEE. CDR3 size: 15 residues. The CDR3 coding sequence is TGTGCCAGCAGCGTATTGGGCGGGAGCTTTGAGACCCAGTACTTC. It specifies CASSVLGGSFETQYF.

V usage is TRBV9 and J usage is TRBJ2-3, with D uncertain. V lost 0 bases and J lost 2, with 4 bases in between. The CDR3 is 13 amino acids. Germline loops: CDR1 SGDLS, CDR2 YYNGEE. The CDR3 here is CASSVAATDTQYF. The DNA of the CDR3 is TGTGCCAGCAGCGTAGCTGCCACAGATACGCAGTATTTT.

The chain combines TRBV7-2 with TRBJ2-2; no definite D call. The germline CDR1 and CDR2 sequences are SGHTA and FQGNSA. The CDR3 runs 15 residues. Trimming removed 6 bases from V and 7 bases from J, with 18 bases in between. The CDR3 DNA reads TGTGCCAGCAGTCAAATCAGCGTGACGGGCGGGGAGCTGTTTTTT. It yields the protein CASSQISVTGGELFF.

The V call is TRBV4-1, the J call TRBJ2-2; the D gene is possibly TRBD1 (5 bases). Trimming removed 0 bases from V and 10 bases from J, with 15 bases in between. The germline gives CDR1 MGHRA, CDR2 YSYEKL. This CDR3 has 15 residues. Here the CDR3 reads CASSQDLVGQSELFF. The CDR3 nucleotides are TGCGCCAGCAGCCAAGATCTGGTGGGGCAGTCGGAGCTGTTTTTT.

This clone was observed a single time. The chain employs TRBV6-5 and TRBJ2-7; D is unresolved. CDR1 is MNHEY and CDR2 is SVGAGI in the germline V gene. V was clipped by 0 bases and J by 4 bases, with 13 bases between them. The CDR3 has 15 amino acids. CDR3 sequence (DNA): TGTGCCAGCAGTTACTCACAGCTCTTCGGATACGAGCAGTACTTC. Encoded protein: CASSYSQLFGYEQYF.

This rearrangement joins TRBV27 to TRBJ2-5; 11 bases are a match to TRBD2. V lost 5 bases, J lost 2 bases, and 7 bases stayed unmatched. Germline CDR1 and CDR2: MNHEY and SMNVEV (reference sequence). This CDR3 is built from 16 residues. The CDR3, as DNA: TGTGCCAGCAGTCCGTGGACTAGCGGGCATCAAGAGACCCAGTACTTC. Translating it yields CASSPWTSGHQETQYF.

This clone occurred a few times. V is TRBV27 and J is TRBJ2-2; TRBD2 matches 13 bases. This CDR3 comprises 17 residues. The germline V gene encodes CDR1 MNHEY and CDR2 SMNVEV (reference sequence). The J segment lost 6 bases and the V segment lost 1 base, leaving 5 bases of the junction unmatched. The CDR3: CASSLWGGLAGSGELFF. CDR3 DNA sequence: TGTGCCAGCAGTTTATGGGGGGGACTAGCGGGATCCGGGGAGCTGTTTTTT.